The rows below give T cell receptor beta chains drawn from one sample of a study of T cell responses to AZD1222 COVID-19 vaccine. Using immunoSEQ multiplex PCR, the repertoire was profiled, and TCRdb retains in-frame clones only, with some absent. The repertoire holds tens of thousands of clones, with roughly nine tenths as singletons. The sample was peripheral blood, taken 28 days after the second AZD1222 dose. The source is an adult who received the AZD1222 COVID-19 vaccine. Each CDR3 is given with its conserved first and last residue. A row's size may be missing; if present it is once, few, many or a size class.

abundance,v_gene,CDR3aa
NA,TRBV3-1/TRBV3-2,CASSRGTGRNTEAFF
NA,TRBV3-1/TRBV3-2,CASSPRVAWEQFF
NA,TRBV2,CASRFGTPDTGELFF
once,TRBV7-9,CASSPNQDNYGYTF
NA,TRBV19,CASSTTGPGSGANVLTF
NA,TRBV7-9,CASSPGTGLNSPLHF
NA,TRBV27,CASTDRHPSYGYTF
NA,TRBV2,CASSEAGQWETQYF
once,TRBV6-5,CASGTGYGYTF
NA,TRBV28,CASSGEATGTYGYTF
NA,TRBV6-6,CASSPIHRDPEQFF
NA,TRBV7-6,CASSLLGGGPLDTQYF
NA,TRBV2,CASSDRRENTQYF
once,TRBV5-1,CASSPTTVSGANVLTF
NA,TRBV6-5,CASRGQGGNTIYF
NA,TRBV4-1,CASSRQDAGATGELFF
NA,TRBV7-8,CASSSDRGEPQHF
NA,TRBV30,CAWIASGDAREQYF
NA,TRBV5-1,CASSLAGTGNSPLHF
NA,TRBV6-5,CASSPDITTNEKLFF
NA,TRBV6-5,CASSPLNYEQYF
NA,TRBV10-2,CASSGIRTGAGELFF
NA,TRBV28,CASASGLPGKETQYF
NA,TRBV2,CASNQDIGTEAFF
NA,TRBV9,CASSVDRANEQYF
NA,TRBV6-1,CASSDGRGGLASGAKETQYF
NA,TRBV11-3,CASSPRGRGTSYGYTF
NA,TRBV6-1,CASSEDGGAVYGYTF
NA,TRBV5-5,CASSLALMNTEAFF
NA,TRBV7-9,CASSRTGASNGYTF
NA,TRBV28,CASADRVNQPQHF
NA,TRBV28,CASSPDRVYEQYF
NA,TRBV4-1,CASSQDDRDGYEQYF